These T cell receptor beta chains were read from a single sample in a study of blood T cells in healthy people across ages. MiXCR, applied by TCRdb to the 5' RACE reads, yields one record per CDR3 protein. Of more than 900,000 distinct CDR3 sequences listed, 20% to 25% were seen once; the top ten hold 0.65% to 0.75%. A further study also used this sample, focusing on T cells of mothers and their children.

The sample was blood. Receptors originate from a girl between 2 and 10 years old in good health. CDR3s include the opening cysteine and the closing phenylalanine or tryptophan. The D gene is left open where the match is weak. A clone size is listed for some rows: how often the clone was seen (once, few, many), or a class if it is expanded.

d_gene: -; abundance: -; v_gene: TRBV4-2; j_gene: TRBJ1-5; CDR3nt: TGTGCCAGCAGCCAACAGCGGAGGGACAAAGGCAATCAGCCCCAGCATTTT; CDR3aa: CASSQQRRDKGNQPQHF
d_gene: TRBD2; abundance: -; v_gene: TRBV2; j_gene: TRBJ2-5; CDR3nt: TGTGCCACCGGGGGACTAGTAGGGGAGACCCAGTACTTC; CDR3aa: CATGGLVGETQYF
d_gene: -; abundance: -; v_gene: TRBV29-1; j_gene: TRBJ1-2; CDR3nt: TGCAGCGTAGTAGACGACAGGTGGGAGGGCTATGGCTACACCTTC; CDR3aa: CSVVDDRWEGYGYTF
d_gene: TRBD2; abundance: -; v_gene: TRBV28; j_gene: TRBJ2-5; CDR3nt: TGTGCCAGCAGTGGGGGAGAAGCGGGGTACCAAGAGACCCAGTACTTC; CDR3aa: CASSGGEAGYQETQYF
d_gene: -; abundance: few; v_gene: TRBV2; j_gene: TRBJ1-1; CDR3nt: TGTGCCAGCAGTGAGATGAGATTTCCCTTGGTCTTT; CDR3aa: CASSEMRFPLVF
d_gene: TRBD1; abundance: few; v_gene: TRBV6-6; j_gene: TRBJ1-1; CDR3nt: TGTGCCAGCAGGGGGGACAGAGAAGCTTTCTTT; CDR3aa: CASRGDREAFF
d_gene: -; abundance: -; v_gene: TRBV12-3/TRBV12-4; j_gene: TRBJ1-5; CDR3nt: TGTGCCAGCCAGCACCCAGCCGGGGGAGGGGGTGCGGGCAATCAGCCCCAGCATTTT; CDR3aa: CASQHPAGGGGAGNQPQHF
d_gene: TRBD2; abundance: -; v_gene: TRBV5-6; j_gene: TRBJ2-7; CDR3nt: TGTGCCAGCAGCAAGACGACTCCGGGACTACCCACCTACGAGCAGTACTTC; CDR3aa: CASSKTTPGLPTYEQYF
d_gene: -; abundance: -; v_gene: TRBV12-3/TRBV12-4; j_gene: TRBJ1-1; CDR3nt: TGTGCCAGCAGTTTAGCGGGGAGTTTTAATGAAGCTTTCTTT; CDR3aa: CASSLAGSFNEAFF
d_gene: -; abundance: few; v_gene: TRBV4-1; j_gene: TRBJ2-2; CDR3nt: TGCGCCAGCAGCCCCAACGCCGGGGAGCTGTTTTTT; CDR3aa: CASSPNAGELFF
d_gene: -; abundance: few; v_gene: TRBV5-1; j_gene: TRBJ2-2; CDR3nt: TGCGCCAGCAGCCAGACAACAGGGACTGTCACCGGGGAGCTGTTTTTT; CDR3aa: CASSQTTGTVTGELFF
d_gene: TRBD2; abundance: -; v_gene: TRBV20-1; j_gene: TRBJ2-5; CDR3nt: TGCAGTGCTAGTGGACTAGCGGAAGAGACCCAGTACTTC; CDR3aa: CSASGLAEETQYF
d_gene: TRBD2; abundance: -; v_gene: TRBV20-1; j_gene: TRBJ2-4; CDR3nt: TGCAGTGCTAGAAGGGCAGCGGGAGACATTCAGTACTTC; CDR3aa: CSARRAAGDIQYF
d_gene: TRBD2; abundance: few; v_gene: TRBV3-1; j_gene: TRBJ2-5; CDR3nt: TGTGCCAGCAGCCCCGCGGGACTAGCGGGAGGAGAGACCCAGTACTTC; CDR3aa: CASSPAGLAGGETQYF
d_gene: -; abundance: -; v_gene: TRBV5-8; j_gene: TRBJ1-2; CDR3nt: TGTGCCAGCAGCTTGGCCCTGGGCTACTCAATATTTAACTATGGCTACACCTTC; CDR3aa: CASSLALGYSIFNYGYTF